The clone carrying this T cell receptor (beta chain) occurred many times. What it binds is not known. TCRdb reprocessed the 5' RACE reads via MiXCR and lists one record per CDR3 protein. The data contain some 20,000 distinct CDR3 sequences, less than 3.5% of them singletons. The V gene lost 5 bases and the J gene lost 0 bases, with 11 bases spanning the gap. Germline loops: CDR1 MGHRA, CDR2 YSYEKL. The CDR3 extends over 14 amino acids. This sample stems from a study of spatial heterogeneity in lung cancer. The wider study: Mean representation of each unique TCR and UMI combination in the raw reads exceeded 9.5 occurrences.

Time point here: sample taken at primary tumor resection. The input material, whole RNA from tumor, nontumor lung or frozen PBMC, was sequenced unsorted. The cohort: 65 to 80 early-stage, untreated non-small cell lung cancer patients. Study-level results: Blood carried ubiquitous expanded tumor TCRs more at resection than follow-up.

The sequence came from a female donor with early-stage non-small cell lung cancer. The rearrangement uses TRBV4-1 and TRBJ2-7; D might be TRBD2 (5 bases). Sequencing used PBMCs, obtained at surgery. The CDR3 region is CASSSRLPSYEQYF. CDR3 nucleotides: TGCGCCAGCAGCTCCCGACTACCCTCCTACGAGCAGTACTTC.